This is a list of T cell receptor beta chains from one sample in a study of T-cell reconstitution after alpha-beta-depleted transplantation in children. One entry per CDR3 protein results from TCRdb running MiXCR on the PCR reads. The sample lists hundreds of thousands of distinct CDR3 sequences, about a sixth seen once, with under 30% in the top ten. The specimen comprised PBMCs, mostly from graft donor cells, sampled 360 days after TCRalphabeta/CD19-depleted stem cell transplant. Receptors originate from a boy younger than two who had a stem cell transplant for Wiskott-Aldrich syndrome, so the T cells may come from the graft donor. CDR3s include the opening cysteine and the closing phenylalanine or tryptophan. D genes are given only for firm matches. Clone size is stated in some rows and not others, as once, few, many or a class when expanded.

v_call	clone_size	d_call	j_call	cdr3_aa	cdr3_nt
TRBV12-3/TRBV12-4	few	NA	TRBJ2-3	CASSSRDLVLSQYF	TGTGCCAGCAGTTCCCGGGACTTAGTCCTCTCGCAGTATTTT
TRBV5-1	few	TRBD1	TRBJ2-1	CASSLVGRGSNNEQFF	TGCGCCAGCAGCTTGGTGGGCAGGGGGAGCAACAATGAGCAGTTCTTC
TRBV20-1	NA	NA	TRBJ1-4	CSASRALGGLEKLFF	TGCAGTGCTAGCCGGGCCCTAGGTGGGCTTGAAAAACTGTTTTTT
TRBV6-1	NA	TRBD1	TRBJ1-5	CASSEGQGLNPQHF	TGTGCCAGCAGTGAGGGACAGGGCCTCAATCCCCAGCATTTT
TRBV11-2	NA	NA	TRBJ2-7	CASSLGRTVGEQYF	TGTGCCAGCAGCTTAGGACGGACAGTTGGCGAGCAGTACTTC
TRBV7-2	few	NA	TRBJ2-2	CASRNVAGNTGELFF	TGTGCCAGCAGAAATGTCGCGGGGAACACCGGGGAGCTGTTTTTT
TRBV4-3	NA	NA	TRBJ2-1	CASSPLDGTLSSYNEQFF	TGCGCCAGCAGCCCCCTAGACGGAACCCTGAGCTCCTACAATGAGCAGTTCTTC
TRBV18	few	NA	TRBJ2-1	CASSPSGVGYNEQFF	TGTGCCAGCTCACCATCTGGGGTAGGTTACAATGAGCAGTTCTTC
TRBV7-2	NA	TRBD2	TRBJ2-7	CASSLKTSGMSEQYF	TGTGCCAGCAGCCTAAAGACTAGCGGGATGAGCGAGCAGTACTTC
TRBV5-1	few	NA	TRBJ1-1	CASTLTVANTEAFF	TGCGCCAGCACCTTGACAGTTGCTAACACTGAAGCTTTCTTT
TRBV4-2	NA	NA	TRBJ2-6	CASSLRRTSFSGANVLTF	TGTGCCAGCAGCCTAAGGAGGACTTCTTTCTCTGGGGCCAACGTCCTGACTTTC
TRBV7-9	NA	NA	TRBJ1-4	CASSTGTLNEKLFF	TGTGCCAGCAGCACCGGGACCCTTAATGAAAAACTGTTTTTT
TRBV11-2	NA	TRBD1	TRBJ2-2	CASSRRQGAGELFF	TGTGCCAGCAGCCGCCGACAGGGGGCTGGGGAGCTGTTTTTT
TRBV12-3/TRBV12-4	NA	TRBD2	TRBJ2-5	CASSLGAVAGEQETQYF	TGTGCCAGCAGTTTAGGGGCTGTAGCGGGAGAGCAAGAGACCCAGTACTTC
TRBV12-3/TRBV12-4	NA	TRBD2	TRBJ2-3	CASMPSGVTDTQYF	TGTGCCAGCATGCCTAGCGGAGTCACAGATACACAGTATTTT
TRBV10-3	NA	NA	TRBJ1-5	CAISPDRGVSQPQHF	TGTGCCATCAGTCCCGACCGAGGGGTGTCTCAGCCCCAGCATTTT